This T cell receptor beta chain appears in the sequencing data of a study of response to subunit inactivated influenza vaccine. TCRdb itself ran the RT-PCR reads through MiXCR, one entry per CDR3 protein. The sample has about 150,000 distinct CDR3 sequences, around 10% seen once. This CDR3 spans 17 amino acids. Per germline, CDR1 SGHRS and CDR2 YFSETQ. Trimming shortened V by 3 bases and J by 0 bases, and 19 bases separated the two germline ends. Study-wide findings and caveats: T cells newly recruited by each seasonal influenza vaccination are few, the authors suggested.

This clonotype was observed many times. Its specificity is not known. The origin of this receptor is a man aged 50-75 years who received an inactivated influenza vaccine. The sample here was CD8+ T cells sorted from PBMCs, taken roughly 24 months after vaccination. The chain carries TRBV5-1 and TRBJ2-7, with D tentatively TRBD1 or TRBD2 (5 bases each). The CDR3 protein is CASSSWDGRWSSYEQYF. Here the CDR3 DNA reads TGCGCCAGCAGCTCCTGGGACGGCCGTTGGAGCTCCTACGAGCAGTACTTC.